The entry below gives a single TCR beta chain sequence along with its context. V trimming: 2 bases; J trimming: 5 bases; junction bases outside the gene matches: 8. This CDR3 has 18 residues. Per the germline V gene, CDR1 is SNHLY and CDR2 is FYNNEI. The sample belongs to a study of chemoradiotherapy in HPV16-positive cancers. Across the study: Candidate HPV-specific clones and shared TCR motifs came from two HPV16-positive patients.

Sequencing was performed with immunoSEQ multiplex PCR; in TCRdb, only in-frame clones are kept and a portion is missing. The sample records roughly 10,000 clones, roughly 70% being singletons. This material was obtained from a patient who underwent chemoradiotherapy. This sequence joins TRBV2 and TRBJ2-5; 16 nucleotides agree with TRBD2. This sequence was found in a human donor with HPV-associated anogenital cancer. The CDR3 loop is CASSELGTSGGAWETQYF. The CDR3 DNA is TGTGCCAGCAGTGAACTAGGGACTAGCGGGGGGGCGTGGGAGACCCAGTACTTC.